The 21 T cell receptor beta chains below come from one sample, sequenced in a study of cytomegalovirus exposure and HLA in healthy donors. Using immunoSEQ multiplex PCR, the repertoire was profiled, and TCRdb retains in-frame clones only, with some absent. Of 140,000 or so clones listed, around 90% are singletons. The specimen was PBMCs. These receptor sequences come from a man in his late teens or twenties in good health and CMV-seropositive.

The V call is TRBV29-1, the J call TRBJ2-7, with D possibly TRBD1 on 6 matching bases. The CDR3 loop spans 12 amino acids. The germline CDR1 and CDR2 sequences are SQVTM and ANQGSEA. The V gene lost 2 bases and the J gene lost 5 bases, with 10 bases spanning the gap. In nucleotides, the CDR3 is TGCAGCGTTGAAAACAGGGATAACGAGCAGTACTTC. Translated, it gives CSVENRDNEQYF.

The rearrangement joins TRBV7-9 to TRBJ2-3; perhaps TRBD2 as D (6 bases). V shed 5 bases and J shed 5 bases, with 17 bases lying between them. The CDR3 is 15 amino acids. CDR1 SEHNR and CDR2 FQNEAQ come from the germline V gene (reference sequence). The CDR3, as DNA: TGTGCCAGCAGCGAAAGGGACTCCCTGGGAGATACGCAGTATTTT. It encodes CASSERDSLGDTQYF. Using reference TRBV7-9 and TRBJ2-3 for the parts outside the CDR3, the full variable domain is DTGVSQNPRHKITKRGQNVTFRCDPISEHNRLYWYRQTLGQGPEFLTYFQNEAQLEKSRLLSDRFSAERPKGSFSTLEIQRTEQGDSAMYLCASSERDSLGDTQYFGPGTRLTVL.

The chain has TRBV5-6 and TRBJ2-7, with 10 nucleotides matching TRBD2. J gave up 5 bases and V 4 bases, and 12 bases lay outside the gene matches. CDR3 size: 16 residues. CDR1 and CDR2 from the germline V gene are SGHDT and YYEEEE. The chain's CDR3 is CASSGILAGESDEQYF. DNA for the CDR3: TGTGCCAGCAGCGGGATCCTAGCGGGAGAGAGCGACGAGCAGTACTTC.

The chain uses TRBV29-1 and TRBJ2-5; a weak D match, TRBD2 (6 bases). CDR3 length: 12 residues. With 3 bases removed from V and 5 bases from J, the gap between germline ends came to 10 bases. Germline CDR1 SQVTM, CDR2 ANQGSEA. CDR3 residues: CSVEEGRETQYF. DNA of the CDR3: TGCAGCGTTGAGGAGGGGAGGGAGACCCAGTACTTC. Based on the CDR3 plus reference TRBV29-1 and TRBJ2-5, the full variable domain is SAVISQKPSRDICQRGTSLTIQCQVDSQVTMMFWYRQQPGQSLTLIATANQGSEATYESGFVIDKFPISRPNLTFSTLTVSNMSPEDSSIYLCSVEEGRETQYFGPGTRLLVL.

The V and J genes are TRBV11-3 and TRBJ2-1; 11 nucleotides align to TRBD1. After removal of 5 bases from V and 7 bases from J, the junction contained 7 bases not matched to a gene. This CDR3 has 15 amino acids. Germline loops: CDR1 SGHNT, CDR2 YENEEA. This CDR3 is CASSLRGTGGNEQFF. The CDR3 nucleotides are TGTGCCAGCAGCCTACGGGGGACAGGGGGAAATGAGCAGTTCTTC.

This clone appeared a single time. The V call is TRBV11-3, the J call TRBJ2-1; 8 positions agree with TRBD2. Germline values: CDR1 SGHNT, CDR2 YENEEA. CDR3 length equals 15 residues. V gave up 5 bases and J gave up 8 bases; unmatched junction bases: 11. This chain's CDR3 is CASSALTSGLDEQFF. CDR3 nucleotide sequence: TGTGCCAGCAGCGCCCTTACTAGCGGACTGGATGAGCAGTTCTTC.

The rearrangement joins TRBV19 to TRBJ2-6; possibly TRBD2 for D (6 bases). V was pared by 6 bases and J by 4 bases, with 19 bases between. Per the germline V gene, CDR1 is LNHDA and CDR2 is SQIVND (reference sequence). The CDR3 sequence is 17 residues long. The CDR3: CASRPGGAASGANVLTF. The CDR3 DNA reads as TGTGCCAGTAGACCCGGGGGAGCGGCGAGCGGGGCCAACGTCCTGACTTTC.

This clone was observed a single time. The rearrangement uses TRBV6-5 and TRBJ1-1; 7 bases are a match to TRBD1. CDR1 and CDR2 (germline): MNHEY, SVGAGI. J gave up 10 bases and V 4 bases, and 12 bases lay outside the gene matches. The CDR3 consists of 14 residues. CDR3 sequence (DNA): TGTGCCAGCAGTTCTCTGACAGGGAGAATAGGAGCTTTCTTT. This codes for CASSSLTGRIGAFF.

J is TRBJ2-1 and V is TRBV5-1; 9 bases map to TRBD1. The CDR3 loop spans 13 amino acids. With V trimmed by 2 bases and J by 15 bases, 9 bases remained unmatched. Germline values: CDR1 SGHRS, CDR2 YFSETQ. CDR3 bases: TGCGCCAGCAGCTTTAGGACAGGGGATGTTCGGTTCTTC. Residues: CASSFRTGDVRFF.

The chain is built from TRBV28 and TRBJ1-2; 8 nucleotides match TRBD1. The V segment lost 6 bases and the J segment 8 bases; nucleotides outside the gene matches: 8. This CDR3 spans 13 amino acids. Germline V CDR1 and CDR2: MDHEN, SYDVKM. The CDR3 protein is CASRPGQGDGYTF. CDR3 nucleotide sequence: TGTGCCAGCAGACCCGGACAGGGCGACGGCTACACCTTC.

This clone showed up just once. The rearrangement links TRBV7-8 to TRBJ2-1, with D possibly being TRBD2 (6 bases). This CDR3 region has 16 residues. The germline V and J ends were trimmed by 3 bases and 2 bases, with 14 bases remaining between them. Germline assignment: CDR1 SGHVS and CDR2 FQNEAQ. As DNA, the CDR3 is TGTGCCAGCAGCTTTTTTGGTGGAGGGACCTACAATGAGCAGTTCTTC. Translated: CASSFFGGGTYNEQFF.

This clone was counted between two and nine times. In the same sample, other DNA sequences code for this CDR3. The chain couples TRBV27 to TRBJ1-5, with a weak D call TRBD1 (5 bases). Trimming took 3 bases from V and 3 from J, leaving 9 bases between them. The CDR3 has 14 amino acids. CDR1 MNHEY and CDR2 SMNVEV come from the germline V gene (reference sequence). CDR3 DNA sequence: TGTGCCAGCAGTTTCGGGGGTGACAATCAGCCCCAGCATTTT. This gives the protein CASSFGGDNQPQHF.

The chain has TRBV7-6 and TRBJ2-5; 14 bases are shared with TRBD2. V trimming: 5 bases; J trimming: 5 bases; junction bases outside the gene matches: 13. The germline CDR1 and CDR2 sequences are SGHVS and FNYEAQ. The CDR3 covers 18 residues. CDR3 sequence: CASSPGLAGVFFGETQYF. The CDR3 region has the DNA TGTGCCAGCAGCCCGGGACTAGCGGGGGTTTTCTTTGGGGAGACCCAGTACTTC.

The chain has TRBV7-9 and TRBJ1-1; 7 bases map to TRBD1. The V gene's germline CDR1 is SEHNR and CDR2 FQNEAQ (reference sequence). The V and J ends lost 3 bases and 3 bases, in that order; junction bases with no gene match: 4. The CDR3 runs to 14 residues. The CDR3 region is CASSLGTDYTEAFF. The CDR3 nucleotides are TGTGCCAGCAGCTTGGGGACAGATTACACTGAAGCTTTCTTT.

V and J are TRBV4-1 and TRBJ2-5; 12 positions match TRBD2. CDR1 and CDR2 from the germline V gene are MGHRA and YSYEKL. This CDR3 has 18 amino acids. J gave up 5 bases and V 6 bases, and 16 bases lay outside the gene matches. This chain's CDR3 is CASRGRGLAGRRGETQYF. The CDR3 nucleotides are TGCGCCAGCAGGGGGCGGGGACTAGCGGGCCGTAGGGGGGAGACCCAGTACTTC.

The chain employs TRBV5-6 and TRBJ2-7; tentatively, D is TRBD2 (5 bases). Between the trimmed V and J ends, which lost 1 base and 2 bases, there was a span of 16 bases. The V gene's germline CDR1 is SGHDT and CDR2 YYEEEE. This CDR3 spans 16 amino acids. CDR3 region: CASSLPLEGSPYEQYF. The CDR3 DNA sequence: TGTGCCAGCAGCTTGCCCCTCGAGGGCTCCCCCTACGAGCAGTACTTC.

J is TRBJ2-2 and V is TRBV6-4; 7 nucleotides match TRBD1. This CDR3 region has 14 residues. The germline gives CDR1 MRHNA, CDR2 SNTAGT. The V and J ends lost 5 bases and 5 bases, in that order; junction bases with no gene match: 5. CDR3 sequence (DNA): TGTGCCAGCAGTCCGACAGGGCTTACCGGGGAGCTGTTTTTT. Translated, it gives CASSPTGLTGELFF.

DNA of the CDR3: TGCAGCGGGAACTTCGGACTCAACAATGAGCAGTTCTTC. Translating gives CSGNFGLNNEQFF. The rearrangement links TRBV29-1 to TRBJ2-1; D might be TRBD2 (5 bases). The germline V and J ends were trimmed by 7 bases and 5 bases, with 15 bases remaining between them. The germline V gene has CDR1 SQVTM and CDR2 ANQGSEA. The CDR3 length is 13 residues.

This rearrangement joins TRBV19 to TRBJ2-1, with D tentatively TRBD2 (6 bases). The CDR3 has 14 amino acids. Germline CDR1 and CDR2: LNHDA and SQIVND (reference sequence). V shed 7 bases and J shed 6 bases, with 16 bases lying between them. Here the CDR3 reads CASKLTSEGNEQFF. In nucleotides, the CDR3 is TGTGCCAGTAAGCTGACTAGTGAGGGCAATGAGCAGTTCTTC.

This chain uses TRBV25-1 with TRBJ2-5, with 7 nucleotides matching TRBD2. V trimming: 8 bases; J trimming: 5 bases; junction bases outside the gene matches: 2. Germline CDR1 is MGHDK and CDR2 is SYGVNS. The CDR3 extends over 11 amino acids. In nucleotides, the CDR3 is TGTGCCAGCGTGGGGGGGGAGACCCAGTACTTC. This translates into CASVGGETQYF.

The gene calls are TRBV11-3 and TRBJ1-6, with a possible D match to TRBD1 (6 bases). The germline V and J ends were trimmed by 1 base and 6 bases, with 10 bases remaining between them. CDR1 and CDR2 from the germline V gene are SGHNT and YENEEA. The CDR3 consists of 15 residues. DNA for the CDR3: TGTGCCAGCAGCTTAGTCCACAGGGCTAATTCACCCCTCCACTTT. It is translated as CASSLVHRANSPLHF.